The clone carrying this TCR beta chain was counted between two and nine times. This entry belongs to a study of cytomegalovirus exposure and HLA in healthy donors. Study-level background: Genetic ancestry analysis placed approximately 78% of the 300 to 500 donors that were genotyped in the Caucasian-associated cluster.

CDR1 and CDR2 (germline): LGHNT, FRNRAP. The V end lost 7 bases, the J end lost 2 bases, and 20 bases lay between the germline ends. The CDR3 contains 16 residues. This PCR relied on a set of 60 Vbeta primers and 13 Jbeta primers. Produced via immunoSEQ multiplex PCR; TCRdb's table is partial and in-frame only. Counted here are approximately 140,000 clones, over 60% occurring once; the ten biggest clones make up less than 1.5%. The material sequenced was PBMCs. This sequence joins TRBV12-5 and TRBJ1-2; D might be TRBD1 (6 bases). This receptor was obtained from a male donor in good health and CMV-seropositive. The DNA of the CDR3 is TGTGCTAGTGCTCCGCAAGGCGCAGGGGCGAACTATGGCTACACCTTC. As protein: CASAPQGAGANYGYTF.